The clone carrying this T cell receptor beta chain was counted once. Its target is unknown. This entry belongs to a study of siplizumab effects on memory and regulatory T cells. General study findings and limits: Controls showed an average of roughly 25% Treg-derived mappable alloreactive CD4+ clones, while siplizumab showed 60% to 80%. The apparent diversity of naive T cells exceeded that of memory cells, and naive T cells seemed to make a major contribution to the alloresponse.

Sequencing of each sample assayed around 9.9 x 10^4 TCR templates. TCRdb's table, derived via immunoSEQ multiplex PCR, lists solely in-frame clones and lacks some. Of 110,000 or so clones listed, roughly 91% were seen once; the top ten hold about 0.32%. Looked up from germline, CDR1 is SGDLS and CDR2 is YYNGEE. The length of the CDR3 is 12 residues. Trimming pared 0 bases from V and 5 bases from J, leaving 4 bases between. The chain has TRBV9 and TRBJ2-3; D gene uncertain. Sequencing was performed on CD4+ T cells sorted from blood. The clonotype was recovered from a human donor in good health. CDR3 amino acids: CASSVGQDTQYF. CDR3 DNA: TGTGCCAGCAGCGTAGGTCAAGATACGCAGTATTTT.